This T cell receptor beta chain was recovered during a study of blood T cell repertoires in COVID-19. Study at large: Samples taken during acute and convalescent COVID-19 were collected in the United States, Italy and Spain.

V lost 4 bases, J lost 3 bases, and 10 bases lay in between. Germline CDR1 and CDR2: SQVTM and ANQGSEA. CDR3 length: 13 amino acids. TCRdb's copy holds only in-frame clones and misses some; the assay was immunoSEQ multiplex PCR. The sample records under 300,000 clones, around 83% being singletons. The sequencing input was peripheral blood. The source is a man of 80 years or more with acute or convalescent COVID-19. The V call is TRBV29-1, the J call TRBJ2-1; D unresolved. The DNA for the CDR3 is TGCAGCGTTGCAAAGCGTCACTACAATGAGCAGTTCTTC. Protein product: CSVAKRHYNEQFF.